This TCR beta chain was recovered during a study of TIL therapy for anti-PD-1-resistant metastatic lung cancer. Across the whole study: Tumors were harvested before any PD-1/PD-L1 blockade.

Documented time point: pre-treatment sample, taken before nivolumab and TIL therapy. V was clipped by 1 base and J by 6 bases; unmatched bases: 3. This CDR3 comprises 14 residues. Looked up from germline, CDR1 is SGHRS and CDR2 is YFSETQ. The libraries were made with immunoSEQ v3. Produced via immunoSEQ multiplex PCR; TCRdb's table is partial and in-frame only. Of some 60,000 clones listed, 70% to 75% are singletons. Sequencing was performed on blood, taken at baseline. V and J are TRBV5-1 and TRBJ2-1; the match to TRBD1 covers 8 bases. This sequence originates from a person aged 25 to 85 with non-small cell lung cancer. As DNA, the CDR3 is TGCGCCAGCAGCTTGTGGACAGGGAGCAATGAGCAGTTCTTC. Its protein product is CASSLWTGSNEQFF.